This TCR beta chain was captured in a study of OX40 agonist ivuxolimab in advanced cancers. TCRdb keeps only in-frame clones here, not all; method: immunoSEQ multiplex PCR. The table shows some 72,000 clones, with about four fifths occurring only once. J was trimmed by 4 bases and V by 4 bases; bases with no gene match: 5. The CDR3 extends over 14 amino acids. The germline CDR1 and CDR2 sequences are SGHRS and YFSETQ. V is TRBV5-1 and J is TRBJ2-1, with 7 nucleotides matching TRBD2. Specimen: CD4+ or CD8+ T cells sorted from blood, collected in a trial of the OX40 agonist ivuxolimab. The clonotype comes from an adult with an advanced solid tumor such as melanoma, head and neck, liver or kidney cancer. The DNA for the CDR3 is TGCGCCAGCAGCGCGGGGGACTCATACAATGAGCAGTTCTTC. It codes for CASSAGDSYNEQFF.